This T cell receptor beta chain is from a study of shared clonotypes between healthy human individuals. Overall study context: Serving as donors were two women and three men, whose ages spanned 18 to 49. General study points: Having only a few donors restricted how much genetic and exposure-history diversity was captured.

Trimming removed 1 base from V and 3 bases from J; junction bases left unmatched: 1. CDR1 and CDR2 (germline): SGHTA, FQGNSA. The CDR3 extends over 14 amino acids. A note on this clone: Its specificity is not known.

This table comes from immunoSEQ multiplex PCR, and its TCRdb copy is limited to in-frame clones, with some not included. In the table there are 2 million or so clones, 90% to 95% of which are singletons. Material for sequencing was naive CD4+ T cells sorted from blood. Described subset: CD45RA+ positively selected. This receptor was obtained from a man younger than 30 in good health. The V call is TRBV7-2, the J call TRBJ2-7, with 9 bases identical to TRBD1. The CDR3 loop reads CASSLVGQGYEQYF. CDR3 nucleotide sequence: TGTGCCAGCAGCTTAGTGGGACAGGGCTACGAGCAGTACTTC.